This TCR beta chain was found in a study of T cell responses to AZD1222 COVID-19 vaccine. Study observations and caveats: Reportedly, close to half of spike-specific TCRs are directed against unmutated variant regions. Regions 160-218 and 743-854 held dominance among vaccine-associated CD4 TCRs, which spanned spike. Increased Spike-specific TCR breadth and depth were observed after two AZD1222 doses.

Germline values: CDR1 SGHAT, CDR2 FQDESV (reference sequence). J lost 9 bases, V lost 3 bases, and 4 bases had no gene match. The CDR3 runs to 14 residues. The method was immunoSEQ multiplex PCR; TCRdb's version includes in-frame clones alone and lacks a portion of them. The sample contains 150,000 or so clones, less than 90% of which appear only once. Note on this clone: The antigen is undetermined.

V usage is TRBV11-1 and J usage is TRBJ2-2; 10 bases are shared with TRBD1. The receptor was derived from an adult in good health. Sample: peripheral blood, taken on day 0 of AZD1222 vaccination. CDR3 loop: CASSLRTGGRELFF. As DNA, the CDR3 is TGTGCCAGCAGCTTGAGGACAGGGGGTAGGGAGCTGTTTTTT.